Presented here are 18 T cell receptor beta chains from one specimen sequenced in a study of cytomegalovirus exposure and HLA in healthy donors. The PCR ran on 60 Vbeta and 13 Jbeta primers. Sequenced by immunoSEQ multiplex PCR; TCRdb stores in-frame clones only, minus some. Here the sample spans about 63,000 clones, around 73% being singletons. Sequences were obtained from PBMCs. The origin of the receptors is a man aged 45-60 years in good health and CMV-seronegative.

V is TRBV10-2 and J is TRBJ1-5, with D unresolved. There are 16 residues in the CDR3. Germline CDR1 reads WSHSY; CDR2 reads SAAADI. Trimming stripped 2 bases from V and 1 base from J, with 12 bases between. CDR3 sequence: CASSEGRVVSNQPQHF. Here the CDR3 DNA reads TGCGCCAGCAGTGAGGGGAGGGTCGTGAGCAATCAGCCCCAGCATTTT.

The chain combines TRBV9 with TRBJ2-1, with D possibly matching TRBD1 (6 bases). Germline CDR1 reads SGDLS; CDR2 reads YYNGEE. The CDR3 covers 14 residues. Trimming stripped 7 bases from V and 4 bases from J, with 15 bases between. CDR3 bases: TGTGCCAGCGGGGGCTCAATACTATACAATGAGCAGTTCTTC. It codes for CASGGSILYNEQFF.

The CDR3 DNA reads as TGTGCCAGCACGCCCAGCTCCTATAATTCACCCCTCCACTTT. Protein product: CASTPSSYNSPLHF. This chain uses TRBV9 with TRBJ1-6; D is unresolved. Deletions cut 6 bases from V and 0 bases from J, with 7 bases between. CDR1 and CDR2 (germline): SGDLS, YYNGEE. The CDR3 length is 14 residues.

The J gene is TRBJ1-2, the V gene TRBV4-2; no clear D. This CDR3 is 14 amino acids long. Trimming pared 0 bases from V and 4 bases from J, leaving 9 bases between. Germline CDR1 LGHNA, CDR2 YNFKEQ. CDR3 in amino acids: CASSQEHDSYGYTF. CDR3 bases: TGTGCCAGCAGCCAAGAACATGATTCCTATGGCTACACCTTC.

This clone turned up a few times. At one boundary the junction diverges from the germline segment, which might be a read error. V usage is TRBV5-5 and J usage is TRBJ1-2, with 7 nucleotides matching TRBD1. From germline, CDR1 is SGHKS and CDR2 YYEKEE (reference sequence). CDR3 length: 12 residues. CDR3 amino acids: CASTLPSGTAIF. The CDR3 nucleotides read TGTGCCAGCACCCTGCCATCGGGGACAGCTATCTTC.

The rearrangement joins TRBV6-5 to TRBJ2-7; D possibly corresponds to TRBD1 (5 bases). CDR1 and CDR2 from the germline V gene are MNHEY and SVGAGI. The CDR3 sequence is 13 residues long. With 6 bases removed from V and 2 bases from J, the gap between germline ends came to 11 bases. The CDR3 protein is CASRPGPTYEQYF. DNA of the CDR3: TGTGCCAGCAGGCCAGGGCCTACCTACGAGCAGTACTTC.

The chain employs TRBV5-6 and TRBJ1-5; TRBD1 matches at 7 bases. Trimming cost V 4 bases and J 1 base; bases outside gene matches: 11. Germline lookup yields CDR1 SGHDT and CDR2 YYEEEE. The CDR3 is made up of 17 amino acids. CDR3 nucleotides: TGTGCCAGCAGCCTTGGCAGGGGGACAGCGAGCAATCAGCCCCAGCATTTT. It is translated as CASSLGRGTASNQPQHF.

The V gene is TRBV15, the J gene TRBJ2-3; D is uncertain. CDR3 length equals 13 residues. Deletions cut 3 bases from V and 6 bases from J, with 10 bases between. The germline CDR1 and CDR2 sequences are LNHNV and YYDKDF (reference sequence). The CDR3 region has the DNA TGTGCCACCAGCAGGGTTGACTTCGATACGCAGTATTTT. Its translation: CATSRVDFDTQYF.

This clone appeared a few times. The chain employs TRBV5-4 and TRBJ2-1; D is unresolved. Germline V gives CDR1 SGHNT, CDR2 YYREEE (reference sequence). The germline V and J ends were trimmed by 1 base and 8 bases, with 4 bases remaining between them. This CDR3 has 11 amino acids. The CDR3 DNA sequence: TGTGCCAGCAGCTTGTCCGATGAGCAGTTCTTC. Translated: CASSLSDEQFF.

V and J are TRBV11-2 and TRBJ1-1, with D perhaps TRBD1 (6 bases). V lost 6 bases and J lost 2, with 19 bases in between. Germline values: CDR1 SGHAT, CDR2 FQNNGV. There are 16 residues in the CDR3. CDR3 sequence reads: CASRSQGSVLNTEAFF. The CDR3 nucleotides are TGTGCCAGCAGAAGTCAGGGGAGTGTCCTAAACACTGAAGCTTTCTTT.

This rearrangement joins TRBV2 to TRBJ1-2; TRBD1 matches 7 bases. Unmatched junction bases numbered 16, after V lost 7 bases and J lost 5 bases. The CDR3 covers 16 residues. The germline gives CDR1 SNHLY, CDR2 FYNNEI. CDR3 DNA: TGTGCCAGCAACGACCCTAGGGACAGCGGGGGGTATGGCTACACCTTC. Translated, it gives CASNDPRDSGGYGYTF.

This clone was observed a handful of times. The CDR3 here is CASSIRRRSELGGYTF. For the CDR3, the DNA is TGTGCCAGTAGTATTAGACGACGTTCAGAGCTAGGTGGCTACACCTTC. This sequence joins TRBV19 and TRBJ1-2; no reliable D call. Germline CDR1 is LNHDA and CDR2 is SQIVND (reference sequence). The CDR3 contains 16 residues. Trimming took 3 bases from V and 7 from J, leaving 21 bases between them.

V usage is TRBV28 and J usage is TRBJ2-7, with TRBD2 matching over 7 bases. CDR1 is MDHEN and CDR2 is SYDVKM in the germline V gene. The CDR3 has 15 residues. Trimming removed 9 bases from V and 7 bases from J; junction bases left unmatched: 18. CDR3 nucleotides: TGTGCCAGTACTCCCCTGGCCGGGGGGTTGAGGGAGCAGTACTTC. It is translated as CASTPLAGGLREQYF.

The chain combines TRBV5-4 with TRBJ2-3; 11 bases fit TRBD1. Germline-derived CDR1 and CDR2 are SGHNT and YYREEE (reference sequence). V was clipped by 4 bases and J by 5 bases; unmatched bases: 15. The CDR3 length is 18 residues. The CDR3: CASSDKTGTGGSKDTQYF. The CDR3, as DNA: TGTGCCAGCAGCGATAAGACCGGGACAGGGGGGTCTAAAGATACGCAGTATTTT.

To note about this clone: Other DNA sequences in the same sample also yield this CDR3. The CDR3 DNA reads as TGTGCCTGGAGTGAGCAGGGCTACGAGCAGTACTTC. As protein: CAWSEQGYEQYF. The V gene is TRBV30, the J gene TRBJ2-7, with a tentative D call TRBD1 (5 bases). CDR1 and CDR2 from the germline V gene are GTSNPN and SVGIG (reference sequence). This CDR3 is 12 amino acids long. Deletions cut 1 base from V and 3 bases from J, with 7 bases between.

This chain joins TRBV7-8 and TRBJ1-4; tentative D call: TRBD1 (5 bases). This CDR3 region has 15 residues. CDR1 is SGHVS, CDR2 FQNEAQ, per germline. Trimming cost V 4 bases and J 4 bases, with 13 bases left between them. This chain's CDR3 is CASSSGRQGNEKLFF. The CDR3 bases are TGTGCCAGCAGCTCGGGTCGTCAGGGTAATGAAAAACTGTTTTTT.

As DNA, the CDR3 is TGTGCCAGCAGCCCGGACAGGGGAAACTATGGCTACACCTTC. This translates into CASSPDRGNYGYTF. The J gene is TRBJ1-2, the V gene TRBV11-1; 9 bases match TRBD1. With 5 bases clipped from V and 2 bases from J, the junction kept 3 bases outside the gene matches. This CDR3 has 14 amino acids. In germline, CDR1 is SGHAT, CDR2 FQDESV (reference sequence).

The chain has TRBV30 and TRBJ1-1; D ambiguous. From germline, CDR1 is GTSNPN and CDR2 SVGIG (reference sequence). Trimming left V 2 bases short and J 3 bases short, with 16 bases between. The CDR3 is 15 residues long. The CDR3 bases are TGTGCCTGGAGTTCCTACCCCGACACATACACTGAAGCTTTCTTT. The encoded protein is CAWSSYPDTYTEAFF.